This TCR beta chain was profiled in a study of response to subunit inactivated influenza vaccine. Findings and limits, study-wide: Each seasonal influenza vaccination, the authors suggested, recruits few new T cells.

The V segment lost 5 bases and the J segment 2 bases; nucleotides outside the gene matches: 7. The germline V gene encodes CDR1 SGHTA and CDR2 FQGNSA. The CDR3 runs 17 residues. Details on this clonotype: Its specificity is unknown.

Using its own MiXCR run on the RT-PCR reads, TCRdb lists one record per CDR3 protein. The profile covers about 610,000 distinct CDR3 sequences, with 13% to 15% appearing a single time and approximately 10% taken by the ten largest. The source is a man in his fifties who received an inactivated influenza vaccine. The input for sequencing was PBMCs from blood, taken about 12 days after vaccination. The chain couples TRBV7-2 to TRBJ2-3, with TRBD2 matching over 13 bases. The CDR3 loop is CASSPRLAGGFTDTQYF. The CDR3 DNA follows: TGTGCCAGCAGCCCTAGACTAGCGGGGGGCTTCACAGATACGCAGTATTTT.